The next 25 T cell receptor beta chains were all read from a single sample in a study of CD8+ T cells in alopecia areata. Treatment defined: oral pan-JAK inhibitor, 5-10 mg twice daily. In each case, RNA was isolated and then reverse transcribed into cDNA as the sequencing template. Assay used: immunoSEQ multiplex PCR; TCRdb lists only in-frame clones, some missing. The table shows approximately 210,000 clones, with approximately 72% occurring only once. The source was CD4+ T cells sorted from blood, collected around week 44, from a patient treated with tofacitinib. The receptors originated from a human donor with alopecia areata.

The V and J genes are TRBV30 and TRBJ1-4; 7 bases line up with TRBD1. Trimming removed 0 bases from V and 7 bases from J; junction bases left unmatched: 5. In germline, CDR1 is GTSNPN, CDR2 SVGIG (reference sequence). This CDR3 contains 14 residues. In DNA, the CDR3 is TGTGCCTGGAGTGTACAGGGGCCGAGTGAAAAACTGTTTTTT. Amino acids: CAWSVQGPSEKLFF.

The rearrangement joins TRBV30 to TRBJ1-6; D not certain. The germline CDR1 and CDR2 sequences are GTSNPN and SVGIG (reference sequence). The germline V and J ends were trimmed by 0 bases and 10 bases, with 13 bases remaining between them. This CDR3 has 14 amino acids. Here the CDR3 reads CAWSVRGKESPLHF. The CDR3 bases are TGTGCCTGGAGTGTACGCGGGAAAGAGTCACCCCTCCACTTT. The full variable domain, completed using reference TRBV30 and TRBJ1-6, is SQTIHQWPATLVQPVGSPLSLECTVEGTSNPNLYWYRQAAGRGLQLLFYSVGIGQISSEVPQNLSASRPQDRQFILSSKKLLLSDSGFYLCAWSVRGKESPLHFGNGTRLTVT.

This clone was seen ten or more times. This sequence joins TRBV7-3 and TRBJ2-5; D tentatively reads TRBD1 or TRBD2 (5 bases each). CDR3 size: 15 residues. Trimming left V 0 bases short and J 9 bases short, with 17 bases between. Germline V gene sequence: CDR1 SGHTA, CDR2 FQGTGA. This CDR3 reads CASSLTGGPSSSQYF. CDR3 nucleotides: TGTGCCAGCAGCTTAACTGGGGGACCTTCATCGTCCCAGTACTTC.

V gene TRBV30 combines with J gene TRBJ1-4; maybe TRBD1 (5 bases). In germline, CDR1 is GTSNPN, CDR2 SVGIG (reference sequence). Trimming pared 2 bases from V and 8 bases from J, leaving 12 bases between. The CDR3 length is 13 residues. CDR3 nucleotides: TGTGCCTGGAGTTTCCGGGCAGGGGAAAAACTGTTTTTT. Its protein is CAWSFRAGEKLFF.

CDR3: CSVEDRTVGSTDTQYF. The CDR3 bases are TGCAGCGTTGAAGATCGTACAGTGGGAAGCACAGATACGCAGTATTTT. V is TRBV29-1 and J is TRBJ2-3, with D unclear. Germline CDR1 reads SQVTM; CDR2 reads ANQGSEA. CDR3 size: 16 residues. V was clipped by 0 bases and J by 0 bases, with 13 bases between them.

CDR3 loop: CASSLGGGISYNEQFF. CDR3 nucleotide sequence: TGTGCCAGCAGCTTGGGCGGGGGGATCTCCTACAATGAGCAGTTCTTC. The genes are TRBV5-4 and TRBJ2-1; 8 nucleotides align to TRBD2. Trimming cost V 0 bases and J 0 bases; bases outside gene matches: 2. The V gene's germline CDR1 is SGHNT and CDR2 YYREEE (reference sequence). This CDR3 has 16 amino acids.

This clone showed up just a few times. The genes are TRBV29-1 and TRBJ1-1; D is ambiguous. The CDR3 runs to 14 residues. Germline assignment: CDR1 SQVTM and CDR2 ANQGSEA. V was pared by 1 base and J by 1 base, with 10 bases between. CDR3 DNA sequence: TGCAGCGTTGAAGCGAATTTTGAGAACACTGAAGCTTTCTTT. It is translated as CSVEANFENTEAFF.

In its sample, this clone was seen once. Other DNA sequences within the sample encode an identical CDR3. This chain connects TRBV5-1 to TRBJ1-2, with TRBD1 identical over 8 bases. The length of the CDR3 is 12 residues. Germline V gene lookup returns CDR1 SGHRS and CDR2 YFSETQ. After removal of 2 bases from V and 6 bases from J, the junction contained 0 bases not matched to a gene. In DNA form, the CDR3 reads TGCGCCAGCAGCTTACAGGGGGATGGCTACACCTTC. This codes for CASSLQGDGYTF.

This chain uses TRBV23-1 with TRBJ2-4, with D perhaps matching TRBD2 (6 bases). TRBV23-1 is annotated as an ORF whose role is uncertain. With 2 bases removed from V and 0 bases from J, the gap between germline ends came to 8 bases. The CDR3 is made up of 15 amino acids. CDR3 nucleotide sequence: TGCGCCAGCAGTCAACGCGGGGAAGCCAAAAACATTCAGTACTTC. This gives the protein CASSQRGEAKNIQYF.

This chain links TRBV15 with TRBJ2-1; 8 bases line up with TRBD2. Germline lookup yields CDR1 LNHNV and CDR2 YYDKDF (reference sequence). J lost 7 bases, V lost 0 bases, and 8 bases had no gene match. The CDR3 covers 16 residues. In DNA form, the CDR3 reads TGTGCCACCAGCAGAGAAGCGCAGCGGGGGAGGAATGAGCAGTTCTTC. It is translated as CATSREAQRGRNEQFF.

The V and J genes are TRBV14 and TRBJ2-1, with TRBD2 identical over 7 bases. V shed 5 bases and J 6 bases; nucleotides not matched to a gene: 7. Germline assignment: CDR1 SGHDN and CDR2 FVKESK. CDR3 length equals 14 residues. CDR3 coding DNA: TGTGCCAGCAGCTCTAGCGGAGTATTCAATGAGCAGTTCTTC. It is translated as CASSSSGVFNEQFF.

The V gene is TRBV7-9, the J gene TRBJ1-1; weak D call: TRBD1 (5 bases). The CDR3 length is 16 residues. The germline V gene encodes CDR1 SEHNR and CDR2 FQNEAQ (reference sequence). The V end was cut by 2 bases, the J end by 7 bases, with 20 bases between. The CDR3 loop is CASSLRRGPRGVEAFF. The CDR3 DNA reads as TGTGCCAGCAGCTTAAGGCGCGGGCCCCGGGGGGTTGAAGCTTTCTTT.

The V and J genes are TRBV6-5 and TRBJ2-3; the match to TRBD2 covers 10 bases. CDR1 and CDR2 (germline): MNHEY, SVGAGI. V dropped 4 bases and J dropped 1; count of bases not matched to a gene: 2. The CDR3 consists of 15 residues. CDR3 sequence: CASSFGTSGTDTQYF. DNA for the CDR3: TGTGCCAGCAGTTTCGGGACTAGCGGCACAGATACGCAGTATTTT.

This rearrangement joins TRBV7-2 to TRBJ2-7; TRBD1 is a possible D gene (5 bases). From germline, CDR1 is SGHTA and CDR2 FQGNSA. The CDR3 runs 14 residues. V gave up 5 bases and J gave up 5 bases, with 16 bases separating them. The CDR3 DNA is TGTGCCAGCAGCCCAGGGTTTCGGGTAGACGAGCAGTACTTC. It is translated as CASSPGFRVDEQYF.

This clone has a count of ten or more. The chain combines TRBV29-1 with TRBJ2-3; 7 bases fit TRBD2. The CDR3 is 12 residues long. Germline V gives CDR1 SQVTM, CDR2 ANQGSEA. V lost 8 bases to trimming and J lost 1 base; unmatched junction nucleotides: 3. DNA of the CDR3: TGCAGCACAAGCGGGGGCACAGATACGCAGTATTTT. As protein: CSTSGGTDTQYF.

The chain is built from TRBV29-1 and TRBJ2-2, with no clear D. Looked up from germline, CDR1 is SQVTM and CDR2 is ANQGSEA. The CDR3 is made up of 13 amino acids. Trimming removed 4 bases at V and 0 bases at J, with 6 bases between. The CDR3 spells CSVGEANTGELFF. As DNA, the CDR3 is TGCAGCGTTGGGGAAGCGAACACCGGGGAGCTGTTTTTT.

This clone was seen only once. The chain carries TRBV18 and TRBJ1-2, with 7 bases that match TRBD1. The CDR3 has 13 amino acids. Trimming removed 4 bases from V and 6 bases from J; junction bases left unmatched: 5. Germline CDR1 KGHSH, CDR2 LQKENI. The CDR3 reads CASSLGTDDGYTF. CDR3 in DNA: TGTGCCAGCTCACTTGGGACAGATGATGGCTACACCTTC.

The rearrangement uses TRBV29-1 and TRBJ1-1, with TRBD1 identical over 7 bases. The CDR3 sequence is 13 residues long. Germline V lookup: CDR1 SQVTM, CDR2 ANQGSEA. Trimming took 6 bases from V and 0 from J; bases not matched to a gene: 4. CDR3 protein: CSVRGQVNTEAFF. CDR3 coding DNA: TGCAGCGTGCGAGGACAGGTGAACACTGAAGCTTTCTTT.

The chain links TRBV30 to TRBJ2-7, with unresolved D. The CDR3 consists of 14 residues. Germline CDR1 reads GTSNPN; CDR2 reads SVGIG (reference sequence). V gave up 4 bases and J gave up 0 bases, with 13 bases separating them. The CDR3 reads CAWKREKGSYEQYF. The CDR3 DNA reads as TGTGCCTGGAAAAGAGAAAAGGGCTCCTACGAGCAGTACTTC.

The CDR3 is CASQGGPGQGNYGYTF. Here the CDR3 DNA reads TGTGCCAGCCAGGGGGGACCGGGACAGGGGAACTATGGCTACACCTTC. The V gene is TRBV28, the J gene TRBJ1-2; 10 positions match TRBD1. CDR1 and CDR2 (germline): MDHEN, SYDVKM. J gave up 2 bases and V 8 bases, and 11 bases lay outside the gene matches. This CDR3 contains 16 residues.

The V and J genes are TRBV27 and TRBJ2-2; D could derive from TRBD1 or TRBD2 (5 bases each). The V end was cut by 10 bases, the J end by 4 bases, with 25 bases between. This CDR3 region has 17 residues. Germline lookup yields CDR1 MNHEY and CDR2 SMNVEV (reference sequence). The CDR3 nucleotides are TGTGCCACCTCCGTTATCGCCGGGGCCCTCGGCACCGGGGAGCTGTTTTTT. Protein sequence: CATSVIAGALGTGELFF.

CDR3 nucleotide sequence: TGTGCCAGCAGTTGGCTAGGCAGGGGGCACACTGAAGCTTTCTTT. Protein sequence: CASSWLGRGHTEAFF. V and J are TRBV27 and TRBJ1-1; 8 positions match TRBD1. V dropped 4 bases and J dropped 3; count of bases not matched to a gene: 7. The CDR3 length is 15 residues. Germline V gene data show CDR1 as MNHEY and CDR2 as SMNVEV (reference sequence).

This clone occurred a few times. V and J are TRBV19 and TRBJ1-5; 9 positions agree with TRBD1. V trimming: 5 bases; J trimming: 7 bases; junction bases outside the gene matches: 6. The V gene's germline CDR1 is LNHDA and CDR2 SQIVND (reference sequence). CDR3 length: 14 amino acids. The CDR3 protein is CASSPGQGIQPQHF. DNA for the CDR3: TGTGCCAGTAGTCCGGGACAGGGTATCCAGCCCCAGCATTTT.

The V gene is TRBV19, the J gene TRBJ1-1, with a weak D call TRBD1 (5 bases). The CDR3 is 17 residues long. The V end lost 5 bases, the J end lost 5 bases, and 24 bases lay between the germline ends. Germline lookup yields CDR1 LNHDA and CDR2 SQIVND (reference sequence). The CDR3: CASSGPRDAGGSTEAFF. The CDR3 bases are TGTGCCAGTAGTGGCCCCCGGGACGCCGGGGGATCAACTGAAGCTTTCTTT.

The genes are TRBV6-5 and TRBJ1-5; D not certain. The germline CDR1 and CDR2 sequences are MNHEY and SVGAGI. Trimming left V 4 bases short and J 3 bases short, with 4 bases between. CDR3 length: 12 amino acids. CDR3 in amino acids: CASSFINQPQHF. CDR3 bases: TGTGCCAGCAGTTTCATCAATCAGCCCCAGCATTTT.